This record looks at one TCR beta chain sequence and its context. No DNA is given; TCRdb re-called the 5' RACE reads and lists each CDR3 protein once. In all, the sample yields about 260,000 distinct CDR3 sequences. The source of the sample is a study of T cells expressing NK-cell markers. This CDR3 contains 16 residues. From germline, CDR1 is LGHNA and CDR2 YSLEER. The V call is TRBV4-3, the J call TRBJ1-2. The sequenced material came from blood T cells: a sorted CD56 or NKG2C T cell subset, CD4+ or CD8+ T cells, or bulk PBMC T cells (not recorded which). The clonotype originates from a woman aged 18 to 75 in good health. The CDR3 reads CASSQNPREWDYGYTF.